The clone carrying this T cell receptor beta chain has just a few counts. Its specificity is not known. UMIs were added to TCR cDNA along with a universal primer site when it was made by 5'RACE template switching. Via MiXCR, TCRdb re-called the 5' RACE reads, giving one row per CDR3 protein. The sample includes fewer than 650,000 distinct CDR3 sequences, around a fifth of them seen just once. Germline values: CDR1 SGHDT, CDR2 YYEEEE. V was trimmed by 1 base and J by 0 bases, leaving 8 bases between them. The CDR3 sequence is 15 residues long. The record originates from a study of T cells after yellow fever vaccination. Overall study: SMART-Seq v4 Ultra Low Input served to prepare low-cell-number fractions.

Findings and caveats of the study: The presence of abundant clonotypes contaminating from the bulk population was possible in FACS-sorted repertoires. Compared with primary, the secondary response was weaker and peaked at day 5, not 15.

The source was PBMCs, collected roughly 20 days after the first yellow fever vaccination. This receptor was taken from a man aged 18 to 30 who received the YFV17D yellow fever vaccine. The chain is built from TRBV5-6 and TRBJ1-3; possible D gene TRBD1, 5 bases. CDR3 region: CASSLRQHSGNTIYF. CDR3 coding DNA: TGTGCCAGCAGCTTGCGACAGCACTCTGGAAACACCATATATTTT.